The 29 T cell receptor beta chains listed next were all sequenced from one sample in a study of OX40 agonist ivuxolimab in advanced cancers. The data were produced by immunoSEQ multiplex PCR, yet TCRdb's version contains in-frame clones alone and is incomplete. The sample contains 65,000 to 85,000 clones, around 82% of which appear only once. The material sequenced was CD4+ or CD8+ T cells sorted from blood, taken in a trial of the OX40 agonist ivuxolimab. The receptor source for this set is an adult with an advanced solid tumor such as melanoma, head and neck, liver or kidney cancer.

The rearrangement uses TRBV29-1 and TRBJ1-2; possible D gene TRBD1, 5 bases. The CDR3 has 13 amino acids. Germline CDR1 reads SQVTM; CDR2 reads ANQGSEA. V was trimmed by 7 bases and J by 0 bases, leaving 12 bases between them. DNA of the CDR3: TGCAGCGCCTGGGACGGAGCTAACTATGGCTACACCTTC. Residues: CSAWDGANYGYTF.

This chain joins TRBV11-2 and TRBJ1-2; TRBD1 aligns across 8 bases. The germline V gene encodes CDR1 SGHAT and CDR2 FQNNGV. There are 15 residues in the CDR3. V dropped 5 bases and J dropped 7; count of bases not matched to a gene: 12. CDR3 amino acids: CASSLKTGQDFGYTF. The CDR3 DNA reads TGTGCCAGCAGCCTAAAGACGGGACAGGACTTTGGCTACACCTTC.

V and J are TRBV7-3 and TRBJ2-2; D is perhaps TRBD1 (6 bases). From germline, CDR1 is SGHTA and CDR2 FQGTGA. The CDR3 is 14 residues long. Trimming took off 2 bases at V and 7 bases at J, with 11 bases between the two ends. The CDR3 DNA reads as TGTGCCAGCAGCTTAGTGGGACAAGGCGGGGAGCTGTTTTTT. Translating it yields CASSLVGQGGELFF.

The rearrangement uses TRBV7-8 and TRBJ2-3; D unresolved. Germline CDR1 and CDR2: SGHVS and FQNEAQ. This CDR3 comprises 14 residues. Trimming cost V 4 bases and J 1 base, with 9 bases left between them. CDR3 coding DNA: TGTGCCAGCAGCTACATGACCCGCACAGATACGCAGTATTTT. Protein: CASSYMTRTDTQYF. The whole variable domain, filled in from reference TRBV7-8 and TRBJ2-3, reads GAGVSQSPRYKVAKRGQDVALRCDPISGHVSLFWYQQALGQGPEFLTYFQNEAQLDKSGLPSDRFFAERPEGSVSTLKIQRTQQEDSAVYLCASSYMTRTDTQYFGPGTRLTVL.

V gene TRBV23-1 combines with J gene TRBJ2-1, with D perhaps given as TRBD1 or TRBD2 (5 bases each). TRBV23-1 has ORF status, its function being uncertain. Trimming pared 8 bases from V and 7 bases from J, leaving 21 bases between. This CDR3 is built from 15 residues. The CDR3 nucleotides read TGCGCCAGCGGTCTCAGGGACGGTCCCTGGAATGAGCAGTTCTTC. This codes for CASGLRDGPWNEQFF.

This chain links TRBV6-1 with TRBJ2-1; D possibly corresponds to TRBD2 (6 bases). CDR1 MNHNS and CDR2 SASEGT come from the germline V gene. The V gene lost 8 bases and the J gene lost 0 bases, with 11 bases spanning the gap. The CDR3 length is 14 residues. CDR3 sequence: CASHRESSYNEQFF. The CDR3 DNA reads TGTGCCAGCCACCGGGAGAGCTCCTACAATGAGCAGTTCTTC.

The chain is built from TRBV2 and TRBJ1-2; D is ambiguous. V was cut by 6 bases and J by 4 bases, with 12 bases left in between. The CDR3 covers 13 residues. The germline CDR1 and CDR2 sequences are SNHLY and FYNNEI. The CDR3 sequence is CASRDGRFYGYTF. The CDR3, as DNA: TGTGCCAGCAGAGACGGGAGATTCTATGGCTACACCTTC.

The rearrangement joins TRBV9 to TRBJ2-7; TRBD1 is a possible D gene (5 bases). Trimming removed 3 bases at V and 0 bases at J, with 13 bases between. The germline CDR1 and CDR2 sequences are SGDLS and YYNGEE. The CDR3 spans 15 residues. CDR3 region: CASSGGASGSYEQYF. CDR3 DNA sequence: TGTGCCAGCAGCGGTGGGGCTTCCGGCTCCTACGAGCAGTACTTC.

This clone appeared once. This CDR3 is CASSQPFRDMNTEAFF. The CDR3 DNA reads TGCGCCAGCAGCCAACCCTTCAGGGACATGAACACTGAAGCTTTCTTT. The chain links TRBV4-1 to TRBJ1-1, with D possibly matching TRBD1 (6 bases). The germline V and J ends were trimmed by 2 bases and 0 bases, with 13 bases remaining between them. Germline-derived CDR1 and CDR2 are MGHRA and YSYEKL. The CDR3 has 16 residues.

The chain recombines TRBV18 with TRBJ1-2; D is possibly TRBD1 (5 bases). Germline V gene data show CDR1 as KGHSH and CDR2 as LQKENI. This CDR3 contains 13 residues. V was pared by 2 bases and J by 4 bases, with 8 bases between. The CDR3 sequence is CASSPETVYGYTF. CDR3 nucleotide sequence: TGTGCCAGCTCACCAGAGACAGTCTATGGCTACACCTTC.

This chain joins TRBV7-9 and TRBJ1-4; no clear D. The V gene lost 3 bases and the J gene lost 7 bases, with 6 bases spanning the gap. The CDR3 has 12 amino acids. The germline V gene has CDR1 SEHNR and CDR2 FQNEAQ (reference sequence). The CDR3 is CASSFGREKLFF. DNA of the CDR3: TGTGCCAGCAGCTTCGGGCGTGAAAAACTGTTTTTT.

The chain has TRBV5-6 and TRBJ1-1, with D maybe TRBD1 (5 bases). The V end lost 4 bases, the J end lost 4 bases, and 14 bases lay between the germline ends. CDR3 length equals 14 residues. CDR1 and CDR2 (germline): SGHDT, YYEEEE. The CDR3 loop is CASSRQGFSTEAFF. Written as DNA, the CDR3 is TGTGCCAGCAGCCGGCAGGGCTTCTCCACTGAAGCTTTCTTT.

The rearrangement uses TRBV28 and TRBJ1-1; D call uncertain. The CDR3 runs to 12 residues. Germline lookup yields CDR1 MDHEN and CDR2 SYDVKM. In DNA form, the CDR3 reads TGTGCGATACAGTCTTTGGACACTGAAGCTTTCTTT. Translating gives CAIQSLDTEAFF.

The J gene is TRBJ2-3, the V gene TRBV7-9; TRBD2 matches at 11 bases. The CDR3 totals 16 residues. J was trimmed by 3 bases and V by 1 base; bases with no gene match: 3. Germline V gene data show CDR1 as SEHNR and CDR2 as FQNEAQ (reference sequence). CDR3 in amino acids: CASSLGASGRTDTQYF. The CDR3 DNA is TGTGCCAGCAGCTTAGGCGCTAGCGGGAGGACAGATACGCAGTATTTT.

The gene calls are TRBV6-5 and TRBJ2-1; D may be TRBD2 (6 bases). The CDR3 totals 12 residues. Germline V gene data show CDR1 as MNHEY and CDR2 as SVGAGI. The ends were cut back, 5 bases at V and 5 bases at J, with 7 bases in the middle. CDR3 in amino acids: CASSTGDNEQFF. DNA of the CDR3: TGTGCCAGCAGTACGGGAGACAATGAGCAGTTCTTC.

The chain carries TRBV29-1 and TRBJ1-1, with 8 bases identical to TRBD1. CDR1 is SQVTM, CDR2 ANQGSEA, per germline. V was pared by 5 bases and J by 4 bases, with 9 bases of the junction left unmatched. This CDR3 has 14 amino acids. CDR3 in DNA: TGCAGCGTTAATGTCGCAGGGGGCGGCACTGAAGCTTTCTTT. Translating gives CSVNVAGGGTEAFF.

The chain employs TRBV7-6 and TRBJ2-5, with D unclear. With 5 bases removed from V and 1 base from J, the gap between germline ends came to 8 bases. The CDR3 has 13 amino acids. Germline V gene lookup returns CDR1 SGHVS and CDR2 FNYEAQ. In nucleotides, the CDR3 is TGTGCCAGCAGCCCCCGGCGCCAAGAGACCCAGTACTTC. Translated, it gives CASSPRRQETQYF.

This clone was seen just once. V is TRBV5-5 and J is TRBJ1-1, with 8 positions matching TRBD1. After removal of 6 bases from V and 0 bases from J, the junction contained 10 bases not matched to a gene. The germline V gene encodes CDR1 SGHKS and CDR2 YYEKEE (reference sequence). The CDR3 runs 16 residues. CDR3 in amino acids: CASNEDRVGLNTEAFF. CDR3 sequence (DNA): TGTGCCAGCAACGAGGACAGGGTTGGTTTGAACACTGAAGCTTTCTTT.

This clone has just a few counts. The chain is built from TRBV7-9 and TRBJ2-1, with TRBD2 as a possible D gene (5 bases). CDR3 length: 17 amino acids. The ends were cut back, 4 bases at V and 3 bases at J, with 19 bases in the middle. The V gene's germline CDR1 is SEHNR and CDR2 FQNEAQ (reference sequence). DNA of the CDR3: TGTGCCAGCAGCTCGAATTACGCGGGTCGGAGCTACAATGAGCAGTTCTTC. As protein: CASSSNYAGRSYNEQFF. Variable domain in full (rest from reference TRBV7-9 and TRBJ2-1): DTGVSQNPRHKITKRGQNVTFRCDPISEHNRLYWYRQTLGQGPEFLTYFQNEAQLEKSRLLSDRFSAERPKGSFSTLEIQRTEQGDSAMYLCASSSNYAGRSYNEQFFGPGTRLTVL.

This clone was seen more than once but under ten times. The chain links TRBV5-1 to TRBJ2-5; D is perhaps TRBD1 (6 bases). CDR1 is SGHRS, CDR2 YFSETQ, per germline. V shed 6 bases and J shed 7 bases, with 22 bases lying between them. This CDR3 contains 15 residues. CDR3 amino acids: CASTRGGEGLGTQYF. The CDR3 DNA sequence: TGCGCCAGCACCAGAGGGGGAGAAGGATTGGGGACCCAGTACTTC.

CDR3 in DNA: TGTGCCAGCAGTTTATCCTCCGCAGCTGACTCCTACGAGCAGTACTTC. It translates to CASSLSSAADSYEQYF. The chain links TRBV28 to TRBJ2-7; D ambiguous. Looked up from germline, CDR1 is MDHEN and CDR2 is SYDVKM. The CDR3 consists of 16 residues. V was shortened by 1 base and J by 0 bases, with 13 bases between the two germline ends.

This clone was counted a few times. The CDR3 reads CSVSNRDIGNTIYF. The CDR3, as DNA: TGCAGCGTCAGTAACAGGGATATTGGAAACACCATATATTTT. The V call is TRBV29-1, the J call TRBJ1-3; tentative D call: TRBD1 (6 bases). CDR1 is SQVTM and CDR2 is ANQGSEA in the germline V gene. This CDR3 has 14 amino acids. Trimming took off 6 bases at V and 3 bases at J, with 15 bases between the two ends.

This clone was seen once. The V call is TRBV6-1, the J call TRBJ1-6; 11 nucleotides line up with TRBD1. Germline loops: CDR1 MNHNS, CDR2 SASEGT. The CDR3 has 17 residues. Trimming took 6 bases from V and 4 from J; bases not matched to a gene: 8. The CDR3 reads CASRETGTGGYNSPLHF. The CDR3 region has the DNA TGTGCCAGCAGGGAAACCGGGACAGGGGGATATAATTCACCCCTCCACTTT.

The chain has TRBV21-1 and TRBJ2-5; the listed D gene, TRBD1, was not tested against the DNA. TRBV21-1 corresponds to a pseudogene. CDR3 length: 17 amino acids. CDR3 residues: CASSNKRRGLSRETQYF. The CDR3 coding sequence is TGTGCCAGCAGCAATAAAAGAAGGGGGCTATCTCGGGAGACCCAGTACTTC.

On this clone: The sample has other DNA sequences that encode this CDR3 too. This chain joins TRBV9 and TRBJ2-2; D possibly uses TRBD1 or TRBD2 (6 bases each). Trimming left V 1 base short and J 5 bases short, with 12 bases between. This CDR3 region has 15 residues. Germline CDR1 and CDR2: SGDLS and YYNGEE. CDR3 bases: TGTGCCAGCAGCGTACGGGGGCGAGGAACCGGGGAGCTGTTTTTT. Residues: CASSVRGRGTGELFF.

This clone was counted a few times. This chain connects TRBV6-5 to TRBJ1-2; D possibly corresponds to TRBD1 (5 bases). Germline V gene sequence: CDR1 MNHEY, CDR2 SVGAGI. V was cut by 6 bases and J by 2 bases, with 10 bases left in between. This CDR3 has 13 residues. In nucleotides, the CDR3 is TGTGCCAGCAGCTATGACAGAAACTATGGCTACACCTTC. It codes for CASSYDRNYGYTF.

The V gene is TRBV5-4, the J gene TRBJ1-2, with D uncertain. The CDR3 is made up of 13 amino acids. Deletions cut 0 bases from V and 8 bases from J, with 11 bases between. Germline V gene lookup returns CDR1 SGHNT and CDR2 YYREEE (reference sequence). CDR3 protein: CASSLGSLLGYTF. The CDR3 DNA sequence: TGTGCCAGCAGCTTGGGGAGCCTGTTGGGCTACACCTTC. The whole variable domain, filled in from reference TRBV5-4 and TRBJ1-2, reads ETGVTQSPTHLIKTRGQQVTLRCSSQSGHNTVSWYQQALGQGPQFIFQYYREEENGRGNFPPRFSGLQFPNYSSELNVNALELDDSALYLCASSLGSLLGYTFGSGTRLTVV.

This chain links TRBV2 with TRBJ2-3; 10 nucleotides line up with TRBD2. The CDR3 is made up of 14 amino acids. Germline values: CDR1 SNHLY, CDR2 FYNNEI. Trimming at V came to 6 bases and at J to 1 base, leaving 1 base not matched to a gene. Here the CDR3 DNA reads TGTGCCAGCAGGCTAGCGGGGGGCACAGATACGCAGTATTTT. It encodes CASRLAGGTDTQYF.

This clone was detected a few times. Written as DNA, the CDR3 is TGTGCCAGCAGCTTCTGGAGTTCGGGCTATGAGCAGTTCTTC. Protein: CASSFWSSGYEQFF. The chain uses TRBV7-2 and TRBJ2-1; no clear D. The germline gives CDR1 SGHTA, CDR2 FQGNSA. This CDR3 spans 14 amino acids. V was trimmed by 3 bases and J by 8 bases, leaving 14 bases between them.